One sample yielded the 10 T cell receptor beta chains listed below, sequenced in a study of tumor-infiltrating lymphocytes in primary liver carcinoma. With 400 to 550 ng total RNA as template and a constant-region primer, TCR beta cDNA was made. Construction of TCR beta libraries relied on three successive nested multiplex PCR rounds employing slightly modified ARM-PCR. Both of the initial two PCR rounds ran for around 9 cycles and employed TRBV1-TRBV30 forward primers alongside a C-beta reverse primer. Each CDR3 protein is one row after TCRdb ran MiXCR on the multiplex PCR reads. The sample lists 300,000 to 400,000 distinct CDR3 sequences, roughly 61% occurring once. Out of unsorted whole blood came the blood RNA, and germline DNA was extracted as well. Source material: peripheral blood. All receptors come from a man in his forties or fifties with primary liver carcinoma and hepatitis B virus infection.

About this clonotype: A read error may produce the germline difference seen at one junction end. The chain recombines TRBV6-4 with TRBJ1-6; the match to TRBD1 covers 9 bases. The CDR3 contains 16 residues. Germline V CDR1 and CDR2: MRHNA, SNTAGT. CDR3 protein: CVSSTIRDRAVSPLHF. Here the CDR3 DNA reads TGTGTCAGCAGTACCATCCGGGACAGGGCCGTCTCACCCCTCCACTTT.

V usage is TRBV5-1 and J usage is TRBJ2-5; 9 bases match TRBD1. Germline-derived CDR1 and CDR2 are SGHRS and YFSETQ. V shed 3 bases, J shed 1 base, and the junction held 4 bases outside the gene matches. The CDR3 is 15 amino acids. CDR3 nucleotide sequence: TGCGCCAGCAGCTGGACGACAGGGGGCCAAGAGACCCAGTACTTC. Its protein is CASSWTTGGQETQYF.

Comment on this clonotype: At one of its ends the junction is not consistent with the germline gene, which may arise from a read error. The genes are TRBV11-2 and TRBJ2-5; D ambiguous. Looked up from germline, CDR1 is SGHAT and CDR2 is FQNNGV. CDR3 length equals 15 residues. CDR3 amino acids: CASSPRHGLQETQCF. CDR3 DNA sequence: TGTGCCAGCAGCCCCCGACACGGGTTACAAGAGACCCAGTGCTTC. The complete variable domain, with remaining parts taken from reference TRBV11-2 and TRBJ2-5, reads EAGVAQSPRYKIIEKRQSVAFWCNPISGHATLYWYQQILGQGPKLLIQFQNNGVVDDSQLPKDRFSAERLKGVDSTLKIQPAKLEDSAVYLCASSPRHGLQETQCFGPGTRLLVL.

Of note for this clonotype: One end of the junction fails to match germline, which may point to a read error. The CDR3, as DNA: TGTGCCAGCGTACTGGGGGACGGCTCTGGAAACATCATATATTTT. As protein: CASVLGDGSGNIIYF. The chain recombines TRBV12-3 or TRBV12-4 with TRBJ1-3; tentatively, D is TRBD1 (5 bases). This CDR3 region has 15 residues.

The V gene is TRBV28, the J gene TRBJ2-7; 11 positions agree with TRBD2. Germline V gene data show CDR1 as MDHEN and CDR2 as SYDVKM. The CDR3 spans 17 residues. V dropped 7 bases and J dropped 0; count of bases not matched to a gene: 11. The chain's CDR3 is CASKGASGRRSSYEQYF. CDR3 DNA: TGTGCCAGCAAGGGGGCTAGCGGGAGGCGCAGCTCCTACGAGCAGTACTTC.

The CDR3 sequence is CASGTSEERQYF. The CDR3 nucleotides are TGTGCCAGCGGTACCTCTGAGGAGCGGCAGTACTTC. The chain uses TRBV28 and TRBJ2-7, with unresolved D. In germline, CDR1 is MDHEN, CDR2 SYDVKM. The CDR3 loop spans 12 amino acids. V lost 8 bases to trimming and J lost 9 bases, with 17 bases between them.

Of note for this clonotype: This CDR3 fails to terminate in the conserved phenylalanine or tryptophan, so it likely reflects a read error. The J gene is TRBJ2-7, the V gene TRBV18, with D maybe TRBD2 (6 bases). This CDR3 region has 14 residues. The V end was cut by 2 bases, the J end by 2 bases, with 10 bases between. CDR1 and CDR2 (germline): KGHSH, LQKENI. The CDR3 DNA reads as TGTGCCAGCTCACCAGCTAGCGTAGCCTACGAGCAGTACCTC. Amino acids: CASSPASVAYEQYL.

J is TRBJ1-5 and V is TRBV5-1; D gene ambiguous. The length of the CDR3 is 15 residues. Trimming removed 0 bases from V and 2 bases from J, with 9 bases in between. CDR1 and CDR2 from the germline V gene are SGHRS and YFSETQ. The CDR3 protein is CASSLAGSGNQPQHF. As DNA, the CDR3 is TGCGCCAGCAGCTTGGCGGGGTCTGGCAATCAGCCCCAGCATTTT.

In regard to this clonotype: Its ends do not fully match the called genes, so a read error is possible. This chain joins TRBV11-2 and TRBJ2-1, with 7 bases aligning to TRBD2. The CDR3 totals 16 residues. Looked up from germline, CDR1 is SGHAT and CDR2 is FQNNGV. Here the CDR3 DNA reads TGTGCCAACAGCTTACTGCGGGAGACTCACCCCGGGGAGCAGTTCTTC. It is translated as CANSLLRETHPGEQFF.

As for this clonotype: The junction and the germline gene differ at one end; a read error may be behind it. The chain carries TRBV7-9 and TRBJ2-7, with a tentative D call TRBD2 (5 bases). This CDR3 comprises 13 residues. Germline loops: CDR1 SEHNR, CDR2 FQNEAQ (reference sequence). DNA of the CDR3: TGTGACAGCAGCTCGGAGGCGAACTACGAGCAGTACTTC. This sequence encodes CDSSSEANYEQYF.